Each of the 17 T cell receptor beta chains below was sequenced from the same sample in a study of blood T cell repertoires in COVID-19. The protocol was immunoSEQ multiplex PCR, while the TCRdb copy is restricted to in-frame clones and leaves out a portion. The data show 100,000 or so clones, approximately 85% seen once. The sample consisted of peripheral blood. These receptor sequences come from a man in his fifties with acute or convalescent COVID-19.

As to this clone: Germline and junction disagree at one end, which may indicate a read error. This rearrangement joins TRBV13 to TRBJ2-7; unclear D gene. Per germline, CDR1 PRHDT and CDR2 FYEKMQ (reference sequence). This CDR3 region has 13 residues. DNA of the CDR3: TGTGCCAGCAGCTTGACCGGGTCCTCCGAGCAGTACTTC. Translation gives CASSLTGSSEQYF. Variable domain in full (rest from reference TRBV13 and TRBJ2-7): AAGVIQSPRHLIKEKRETATLKCYPIPRHDTVYWYQQGPGQDPQFLISFYEKMQSDKGSIPDRFSAQQFSDYHSELNMSSLELGDSALYFCASSLTGSSEQYFGPGTRLTVT.

This clone was counted a single time. This chain connects TRBV24-1 to TRBJ2-5; tentatively, D is TRBD1 (6 bases). Germline CDR1 and CDR2: KGHDR and SFDVKD. Trimming took off 7 bases at V and 4 bases at J, with 12 bases between the two ends. This CDR3 comprises 13 residues. The chain's CDR3 is CATRGHLLETQYF. CDR3 bases: TGTGCCACCAGGGGACACCTCCTAGAGACCCAGTACTTC.

This clone occurred once. V is TRBV5-1 and J is TRBJ1-1; 8 nucleotides match TRBD1. The CDR3 runs 15 residues. After removal of 4 bases from V and 1 base from J, the junction contained 6 bases not matched to a gene. The germline CDR1 and CDR2 sequences are SGHRS and YFSETQ. This chain's CDR3 is CASSRTGIENTEAFF. The CDR3 DNA sequence: TGCGCCAGCAGCCGGACAGGGATCGAGAACACTGAAGCTTTCTTT.

This chain joins TRBV4-2 and TRBJ2-1; 9 bases fit TRBD1. The CDR3 is 15 residues long. Germline CDR1 and CDR2: LGHNA and YNFKEQ. V was pared by 0 bases and J by 10 bases, with 7 bases of the junction left unmatched. For the CDR3, the DNA is TGTGCCAGCAGCCAAGATCTACAGGGGGCATTCGAGCAGTTCTTC. Encoded protein: CASSQDLQGAFEQFF.

This clone occurred once. The rearrangement joins TRBV5-4 to TRBJ2-3; 8 bases fit TRBD2. Per germline, CDR1 SGHNT and CDR2 YYREEE (reference sequence). The CDR3 is made up of 18 amino acids. Trimming at V came to 4 bases and at J to 0 bases, leaving 13 bases not matched to a gene. As DNA, the CDR3 is TGTGCCAGCAGCCCAAAGGCTAGCGGGCGACTTAGCACAGATACGCAGTATTTT. It is translated as CASSPKASGRLSTDTQYF. The full variable domain, in which reference TRBV5-4 and TRBJ2-3 provide the parts outside the CDR3, is ETGVTQSPTHLIKTRGQQVTLRCSSQSGHNTVSWYQQALGQGPQFIFQYYREEENGRGNFPPRFSGLQFPNYSSELNVNALELDDSALYLCASSPKASGRLSTDTQYFGPGTRLTVL.

Notes on this clone: Distinct nucleotide sequences in the sample also encode this CDR3. The chain links TRBV30 to TRBJ2-1, with 10 bases identical to TRBD2. CDR1 and CDR2 (germline): GTSNPN, SVGIG (reference sequence). The trim removed 5 bases at V and 2 bases at J, leaving 12 bases unmatched. This CDR3 comprises 17 residues. The CDR3 is CAWRGGASGSTYNEQFF. CDR3 bases: TGTGCCTGGCGGGGGGGGGCTAGCGGGAGTACCTACAATGAGCAGTTCTTC.

In this sample, this clone turned up once. This sequence joins TRBV2 and TRBJ1-1; TRBD1 matches 7 bases. Germline V gene sequence: CDR1 SNHLY, CDR2 FYNNEI. The CDR3 totals 14 residues. Trimming removed 6 bases from V and 3 bases from J; junction bases left unmatched: 7. The CDR3 spells CASRRRGLDTEAFF. DNA of the CDR3: TGTGCCAGCAGAAGAAGGGGGCTGGACACTGAAGCTTTCTTT. Based on the CDR3 plus reference TRBV2 and TRBJ1-1, the full variable domain is EPEVTQTPSHQVTQMGQEVILRCVPISNHLYFYWYRQILGQKVEFLVSFYNNEISEKSEIFDDQFSVERPDGSNFTLKIRSTKLEDSAMYFCASRRRGLDTEAFFGQGTRLTVV.

This clone was counted a single time. This rearrangement joins TRBV7-8 to TRBJ2-6; a weak D match, TRBD1 (5 bases). Germline-derived CDR1 and CDR2 are SGHVS and FQNEAQ. Trimming shortened V by 1 base and J by 2 bases, and 18 bases separated the two germline ends. The CDR3 is 19 residues long. The CDR3 sequence is CASSLGHSKGLPGANVLTF. The CDR3 coding sequence is TGTGCCAGCAGCTTAGGTCATTCTAAGGGGCTACCTGGGGCCAACGTCCTGACTTTC.

This clone has a single count. V gene TRBV13 combines with J gene TRBJ2-7, with D perhaps matching TRBD1 (6 bases). This CDR3 comprises 14 residues. Germline CDR1 is PRHDT and CDR2 is FYEKMQ (reference sequence). Trimming shortened V by 3 bases and J by 4 bases, and 13 bases separated the two germline ends. Here the CDR3 DNA reads TGTGCCAGCAGCTTGACCGGACAGAAGTACGAGCAGTACTTC. It specifies CASSLTGQKYEQYF.

The chain is built from TRBV2 and TRBJ2-5; D gene ambiguous. Trimming pared 5 bases from V and 6 bases from J, leaving 22 bases between. CDR3 length equals 16 residues. Germline CDR1 SNHLY, CDR2 FYNNEI. CDR3 loop: CASSSLLVRTEKTQYF. The CDR3 DNA sequence: TGTGCCAGCAGTTCACTCTTAGTGCGAACGGAGAAGACCCAGTACTTC.

The chain combines TRBV2 with TRBJ2-6; unclear D gene. The CDR3 extends over 18 amino acids. Trimming took off 5 bases at V and 0 bases at J, with 17 bases between the two ends. CDR1 and CDR2 from the germline V gene are SNHLY and FYNNEI. CDR3 nucleotides: TGTGCCAGCAGTACCCCAGGTTCCTTGGTCTCTGGGGCCAACGTCCTGACTTTC. This codes for CASSTPGSLVSGANVLTF. Variable domain in full (rest from reference TRBV2 and TRBJ2-6): EPEVTQTPSHQVTQMGQEVILRCVPISNHLYFYWYRQILGQKVEFLVSFYNNEISEKSEIFDDQFSVERPDGSNFTLKIRSTKLEDSAMYFCASSTPGSLVSGANVLTFGAGSRLTVL.

CDR3 amino acids: CASSDPTVNEKLFF. The CDR3 DNA reads as TGTGCCAGCAGTGACCCGACAGTGAATGAAAAACTGTTTTTT. The chain combines TRBV6-1 with TRBJ1-4, with D maybe TRBD1 (5 bases). V lost 3 bases to trimming and J lost 5 bases, with 10 bases between them. Germline V gene lookup returns CDR1 MNHNS and CDR2 SASEGT. This CDR3 region has 14 residues.

The sample holds one count of this clone. The chain has TRBV25-1 and TRBJ2-2; a weak D match, TRBD1 (6 bases). The V and J ends lost 2 bases and 1 base respectively, with 17 bases between them. CDR3 length: 18 amino acids. Germline V gene data show CDR1 as MGHDK and CDR2 as SYGVNS. The CDR3 DNA reads TGTGCCAGCAGTGAACAACTAAGGTTGACAGGGAACACCGGGGAGCTGTTTTTT. Amino acid sequence: CASSEQLRLTGNTGELFF.

The chain employs TRBV28 and TRBJ1-5, with D perhaps matching TRBD1 (6 bases). Germline values: CDR1 MDHEN, CDR2 SYDVKM. CDR3 length: 17 amino acids. Deletions cut 5 bases from V and 0 bases from J, with 17 bases between. CDR3 in DNA: TGTGCCAGCAGTCCAAAAGCAGGGGACTATAGCAATCAGCCCCAGCATTTT. Amino acid sequence: CASSPKAGDYSNQPQHF.

This clone was detected only a few times. This chain links TRBV6-6 with TRBJ1-6, with a weak D call TRBD1 (5 bases). V lost 8 bases and J lost 14, with 16 bases in between. This CDR3 comprises 12 residues. The germline CDR1 and CDR2 sequences are MNHNY and SVGAGI (reference sequence). The CDR3, as DNA: TGTGCCAGCTTCAAGGGGTCTATGGCCCTCCACTTT. It translates to CASFKGSMALHF.

This chain joins TRBV3-1 (or the pseudogene TRBV3-2) and TRBJ2-5, with 8 positions matching TRBD1. Trimming removed 10 bases from V and 6 bases from J; junction bases left unmatched: 16. Germline V gene lookup returns CDR1 LGHDT and CDR2 YNNKEL (reference sequence). The CDR3 has 15 residues. The CDR3 region is CANHPGQGALKTQYF. The CDR3 nucleotides read TGTGCCAACCACCCCGGACAGGGAGCCTTAAAGACCCAGTACTTC.

The chain has TRBV14 and TRBJ1-1; 7 bases line up with TRBD1. This CDR3 has 16 residues. Looked up from germline, CDR1 is SGHDN and CDR2 is FVKESK. Losses at the gene ends were 3 bases for V and 7 bases for J; bases not matched to a gene: 14. The CDR3 DNA reads TGTGCCAGCAGCCATCTGAGGGGGACAGAAAAAGTTGAAGCTTTCTTT. Encoded protein: CASSHLRGTEKVEAFF.